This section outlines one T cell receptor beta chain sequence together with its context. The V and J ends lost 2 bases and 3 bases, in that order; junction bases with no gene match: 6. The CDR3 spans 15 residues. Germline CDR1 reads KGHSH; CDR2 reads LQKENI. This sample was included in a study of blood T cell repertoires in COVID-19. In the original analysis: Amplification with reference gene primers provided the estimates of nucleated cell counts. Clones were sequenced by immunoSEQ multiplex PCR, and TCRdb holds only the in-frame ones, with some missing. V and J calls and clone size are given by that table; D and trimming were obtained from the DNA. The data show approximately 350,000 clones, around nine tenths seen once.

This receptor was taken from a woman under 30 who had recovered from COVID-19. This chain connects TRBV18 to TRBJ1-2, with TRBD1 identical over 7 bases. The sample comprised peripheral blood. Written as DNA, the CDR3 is TGTGCCAGCTCACCAGCGCCAGGGGGTGACTATGGCTACACCTTC. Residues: CASSPAPGGDYGYTF.